Below are 28 T cell receptor beta chains sequenced from a single sample in a study of T cells in Graves' hyperthyroidism and ophthalmopathy. Researchers amplified the TCR beta CDR3 regions from RNA transcripts. HTBI primers were used for first-round RT-PCR of the TCR CDR3. TCRdb fed the multiplex PCR reads into MiXCR, producing one record per CDR3 protein. The data contain roughly 750,000 distinct CDR3 sequences, 15% to 20% of them singletons. The specimen sequenced was blood. The receptors here all came from a young man with Graves' hyperthyroidism.

The chain couples TRBV3-1 to TRBJ1-1, with D possibly TRBD1 on 5 matching bases. Germline V gene data show CDR1 as LGHDT and CDR2 as YNNKEL (reference sequence). Trimming stripped 3 bases from V and 3 bases from J, with 14 bases between. The CDR3 totals 15 residues. The CDR3 DNA reads TGTGCCAGCAGCCAGGGGTGGGGGGTGGACACTGAAGCTTTCTTT. Protein: CASSQGWGVDTEAFF.

This chain connects TRBV4-1 to TRBJ2-1; D unclear. CDR1 and CDR2 from the germline V gene are MGHRA and YSYEKL. Trimming removed 1 base at V and 4 bases at J, with 14 bases between. The CDR3 sequence is 16 residues long. CDR3 in DNA: TGCGCCAGCAGCCAAGTGGGCCGGGTAACGTACAATGAGCAGTTCTTC. It codes for CASSQVGRVTYNEQFF.

The chain carries TRBV3-1 and TRBJ2-7; no clear D gene. The CDR3 length is 14 residues. Germline V lookup: CDR1 LGHDT, CDR2 YNNKEL (reference sequence). Between the trimmed V and J ends, which lost 1 base and 0 bases, there was a span of 7 bases. Here the CDR3 DNA reads TGTGCCAGCAGCCAAGTCCCTAGCTCCTACGAGCAGTACTTC. Its translation: CASSQVPSSYEQYF.

This clonotype was detected a few times. V gene TRBV20-1 combines with J gene TRBJ1-3; D gene uncertain. This CDR3 comprises 15 residues. Germline V gene data show CDR1 as DFQATT and CDR2 as SNEGSKA (reference sequence). Trimming shortened V by 0 bases and J by 1 base, and 10 bases separated the two germline ends. The CDR3 DNA reads as TGCAGTGCTAGAGATCGGTGGCAGTCTGGAAACACCATATATTTT. This gives the protein CSARDRWQSGNTIYF.

V is TRBV28 and J is TRBJ2-1; tentatively, D is TRBD2 (6 bases). The CDR3 consists of 16 residues. Germline values: CDR1 MDHEN, CDR2 SYDVKM. Trimming removed 6 bases at V and 9 bases at J, with 24 bases between. CDR3 nucleotide sequence: TGTGCCAGCAGCCAACCGACGGCCCGGGCCGGGGGTGAGCAGTTCTTC. Protein sequence: CASSQPTARAGGEQFF.

This clonotype was detected ten times or more. The CDR3 loop is CASSSTGTGTSKEYF. The CDR3 DNA reads as TGTGCCAGCAGCTCCACCGGGACAGGGACTAGCAAGGAGTACTTC. The chain couples TRBV7-8 to TRBJ2-7, with D perhaps TRBD1 or TRBD2 (9 bases each). The V end was cut by 4 bases, the J end by 11 bases, with 24 bases between. Germline CDR1 and CDR2: SGHVS and FQNEAQ. The CDR3 length is 15 residues.

This clonotype has just a few counts. The V and J genes are TRBV7-3 and TRBJ2-1; 14 bases map to TRBD2. Germline V lookup: CDR1 SGHTA, CDR2 FQGTGA. The CDR3 has 16 amino acids. J lost 10 bases, V lost 4 bases, and 9 bases had no gene match. CDR3 in amino acids: CASSSGLAGGAQEQFF. For the CDR3, the DNA is TGTGCCAGCAGCTCAGGACTAGCGGGAGGCGCCCAGGAGCAGTTCTTC.

This clonotype was counted a few times. The chain combines TRBV30 with TRBJ2-1; TRBD1 aligns across 10 bases. CDR1 and CDR2 (germline): GTSNPN, SVGIG (reference sequence). This CDR3 spans 14 amino acids. Trimming removed 0 bases from V and 6 bases from J; junction bases left unmatched: 2. In DNA form, the CDR3 reads TGTGCCTGGAGTGTTTGGACAGGGGGCAATGAGCAGTTCTTC. It codes for CAWSVWTGGNEQFF.

This clonotype has just a few counts. J is TRBJ1-2 and V is TRBV15; 8 bases map to TRBD1. CDR3 length equals 16 residues. V shed 0 bases, J shed 4 bases, and the junction held 7 bases outside the gene matches. In germline, CDR1 is LNHNV, CDR2 YYDKDF (reference sequence). For the CDR3, the DNA is TGTGCCACCAGCAGAGATCCCGGACAGGGTTTCTATGGCTACACCTTC. As protein: CATSRDPGQGFYGYTF.

The table lists this clonotype with a few counts. The gene calls are TRBV12-3 or TRBV12-4 and TRBJ2-4; TRBD1 agrees at 10 bases. V lost 5 bases, J lost 8 bases, and 9 bases stayed unmatched. The CDR3 extends over 15 amino acids. CDR3 sequence: CASSLGQGRRYIQYF. The CDR3 bases are TGTGCCAGCAGTCTGGGACAGGGGCGTAGGTACATTCAGTACTTC.

This chain uses TRBV6-2 or TRBV6-3 with TRBJ1-1; no clear D. V was clipped by 2 bases and J by 1 base, with 11 bases between them. This CDR3 has 15 residues. Germline CDR1 reads MNHEY; CDR2 reads SVGEGT. The CDR3 loop is CASSYNSPGNTEAFF. DNA for the CDR3: TGTGCCAGCAGTTACAACTCTCCGGGGAACACTGAAGCTTTCTTT.

In this sample, this clonotype turned up many times. The gene calls are TRBV28 and TRBJ2-7; 12 bases align to TRBD2. J was trimmed by 7 bases and V by 8 bases; bases with no gene match: 6. The germline V gene has CDR1 MDHEN and CDR2 SYDVKM. The CDR3 consists of 13 residues. The CDR3 is CASLAGGPQEQYF. The CDR3 region has the DNA TGTGCCAGCCTAGCGGGAGGGCCGCAAGAGCAGTACTTC.

Only a few counts were recorded for this clonotype. The chain couples TRBV6-2 or TRBV6-3 to TRBJ2-7; tentatively, D is TRBD2 (6 bases). The CDR3 extends over 16 amino acids. Per germline, CDR1 MNHEY and CDR2 SVGEGT. Trimming cost V 2 bases and J 2 bases, with 16 bases left between them. The CDR3 sequence is CASSYGDFESAYEQYF. The CDR3 nucleotides are TGTGCCAGCAGTTACGGGGACTTTGAGTCGGCCTACGAGCAGTACTTC.

This chain links TRBV28 with TRBJ1-4, with D perhaps matching TRBD1 (5 bases). Germline CDR1 MDHEN, CDR2 SYDVKM. The V and J ends lost 6 bases and 9 bases respectively, with 17 bases between them. This CDR3 comprises 14 residues. In DNA, the CDR3 is TGTGCCAGCAGACCCCAGGGCCCAACCCAAAAACTGTTTTTT. Protein sequence: CASRPQGPTQKLFF.

The chain recombines TRBV19 with TRBJ1-1; D is perhaps TRBD1 (5 bases). CDR3 length: 16 residues. The V gene's germline CDR1 is LNHDA and CDR2 SQIVND (reference sequence). V lost 4 bases to trimming and J lost 2 bases, with 17 bases between them. CDR3: CASSTALRGGNTEAFF. The CDR3 DNA reads as TGTGCCAGTAGTACCGCACTAAGGGGTGGTAACACTGAAGCTTTCTTT.

This clonotype was counted only a few times. The rearrangement uses TRBV11-1 and TRBJ2-1; 7 nucleotides align to TRBD1. Per the germline V gene, CDR1 is SGHAT and CDR2 is FQDESV (reference sequence). Unmatched junction bases numbered 19, after V lost 5 bases and J lost 12 bases. CDR3 length equals 16 residues. The CDR3 is CASSVEGGAGWSRQFF. The DNA for the CDR3 is TGTGCCAGCAGCGTAGAAGGGGGCGCAGGGTGGAGCCGGCAGTTCTTC.

This clonotype was detected many times. The chain has TRBV28 and TRBJ2-7, with D possibly being TRBD2 (5 bases). The CDR3 loop spans 15 amino acids. V was clipped by 3 bases and J by 2 bases, with 14 bases between them. Germline V gene lookup returns CDR1 MDHEN and CDR2 SYDVKM. CDR3 bases: TGTGCCAGCAGTTTTTATAGGGAGTGGGCCTACGAGCAGTACTTC. It codes for CASSFYREWAYEQYF. The variable domain in full, with the rest retrieved from reference TRBV28 and TRBJ2-7, is DVKVTQSSRYLVKRTGEKVFLECVQDMDHENMFWYRQDPGLGLRLIYFSYDVKMKEKGDIPEGYSVSREKKERFSLILESASTNQTSMYLCASSFYREWAYEQYFGPGTRLTVT.

This clonotype was counted many times. The rearrangement joins TRBV12-3 or TRBV12-4 to TRBJ2-5; D tentatively reads TRBD1 or TRBD2 (6 bases each). Trimming removed 4 bases at V and 2 bases at J, with 14 bases between. This CDR3 has 15 residues. Written as DNA, the CDR3 is TGTGCCAGCAGTTATGTGGGAGGACAGCAAGAGACCCAGTACTTC. Translation: CASSYVGGQQETQYF.

This clonotype was found many times. This chain uses TRBV5-1 with TRBJ2-7, with 8 bases that match TRBD1. The CDR3 loop spans 14 amino acids. V gave up 4 bases and J gave up 3 bases; unmatched junction bases: 6. The germline V gene encodes CDR1 SGHRS and CDR2 YFSETQ. The CDR3 reads CASSLRTGHYEQYF. The CDR3 DNA reads as TGCGCCAGCAGCCTACGGACAGGGCACTACGAGCAGTACTTC.

This clonotype has ten or more counts. The chain employs TRBV30 and TRBJ1-1; perhaps TRBD1 as D (5 bases). Looked up from germline, CDR1 is GTSNPN and CDR2 is SVGIG (reference sequence). There are 14 residues in the CDR3. The V and J ends lost 3 bases and 10 bases respectively, with 21 bases between them. CDR3: CAWRHRGREAGAFF. The CDR3 DNA follows: TGTGCCTGGAGACATCGAGGCAGGGAGGCTGGAGCTTTCTTT.

This clonotype was picked up a small number of times. The chain recombines TRBV7-9 with TRBJ1-1; D call uncertain. The CDR3 covers 15 residues. The germline V gene encodes CDR1 SEHNR and CDR2 FQNEAQ (reference sequence). Trimming removed 2 bases at V and 0 bases at J, with 10 bases between. Here the CDR3 DNA reads TGTGCCAGCAGCTTACCGATAAGCATGAACACTGAAGCTTTCTTT. Protein product: CASSLPISMNTEAFF.

This clonotype has at least ten counts. The rearrangement joins TRBV18 to TRBJ2-7, with D possibly being TRBD1 (5 bases). The germline V gene encodes CDR1 KGHSH and CDR2 LQKENI. This CDR3 comprises 14 residues. V lost 1 base and J lost 3, with 10 bases in between. The CDR3 region has the DNA TGTGCCAGCTCACCACAGGGGCTCTACTACGAGCAGTACTTC. Residues: CASSPQGLYYEQYF.

This chain links TRBV29-1 with TRBJ1-3; D gene ambiguous. This CDR3 comprises 12 residues. Trimming took 7 bases from V and 0 from J, leaving 7 bases between them. Germline V lookup: CDR1 SQVTM, CDR2 ANQGSEA. The DNA for the CDR3 is TGCAGCGCAGGTACCTCTGGAAACACCATATATTTT. It codes for CSAGTSGNTIYF. Complete variable domain (other parts from reference TRBV29-1 and TRBJ1-3): SAVISQKPSRDICQRGTSLTIQCQVDSQVTMMFWYRQQPGQSLTLIATANQGSEATYESGFVIDKFPISRPNLTFSTLTVSNMSPEDSSIYLCSAGTSGNTIYFGEGSWLTVV.

This clonotype was counted only a few times. The chain couples TRBV18 to TRBJ1-2; D is possibly TRBD1 (6 bases). Per germline, CDR1 KGHSH and CDR2 LQKENI. This CDR3 contains 15 residues. Trimming removed 3 bases from V and 8 bases from J, with 19 bases in between. In DNA, the CDR3 is TGTGCCAGCTCACCTACCCACGTCACAGGGAAAGGCTACACCTTC. It specifies CASSPTHVTGKGYTF. Using reference TRBV18 and TRBJ1-2 for the parts outside the CDR3, the full variable domain is NAGVMQNPRHLVRRRGQEARLRCSPMKGHSHVYWYRQLPEEGLKFMVYLQKENIIDESGMPKERFSAEFPKEGPSILRIQQVVRGDSAAYFCASSPTHVTGKGYTFGSGTRLTVV.

J is TRBJ1-4 and V is TRBV19, with D perhaps TRBD1 (5 bases). Trimming removed 5 bases from V and 7 bases from J, with 17 bases in between. Germline V gives CDR1 LNHDA, CDR2 SQIVND (reference sequence). CDR3 length: 15 residues. This CDR3 is CASSPRGRDSEKLFF. The CDR3 DNA sequence: TGTGCCAGTAGTCCTCGCGGCAGGGACTCTGAAAAACTGTTTTTT.

This clonotype was counted many times. The J gene is TRBJ1-2, the V gene TRBV3-1; D is unresolved. The V and J ends lost 4 bases and 8 bases respectively, with 14 bases between them. The CDR3 sequence is 13 residues long. The germline V gene encodes CDR1 LGHDT and CDR2 YNNKEL (reference sequence). CDR3 region: CASSPTQRGGYTF. CDR3 sequence (DNA): TGTGCCAGCAGCCCAACACAGCGAGGCGGCTACACCTTC.

Points on this clonotype: Given a much more abundant clone one base away, this may be a read error. The V and J genes are TRBV28 and TRBJ2-7; no firm D call. The CDR3 runs to 13 residues. Germline loops: CDR1 MDHEN, CDR2 SYDVKM. The CDR3 region has the DNA TGTGCCAGCAGTTTACAAAAACTCTACAAGCAGTACTTC. This codes for CASSLQKLYKQYF.

This clonotype was detected only a few times. The chain carries TRBV5-8 and TRBJ2-1; TRBD2 agrees at 12 bases. The germline V gene has CDR1 SGHTS and CDR2 YDEGEE. Trimming removed 5 bases from V and 0 bases from J; junction bases left unmatched: 9. The CDR3 length is 18 residues. The CDR3 DNA follows: TGTGCCAGCAGTCCCGGACTAGCGGGAACAGCCTCCTACAATGAGCAGTTCTTC. This codes for CASSPGLAGTASYNEQFF.